What follows is one T cell receptor (beta chain) and its context. Its antigen is unidentified. The V gene lost 3 bases and the J gene lost 5 bases, with 9 bases spanning the gap. CDR1 is LGHNA and CDR2 is YSLEER in the germline V gene. This CDR3 contains 13 residues. These data come from a study of beta chain features in type 1 diabetes. Sequenced material consisted of expressed TCRB transcripts (all of the isolated RNA was reverse transcribed). Using immunoSEQ multiplex PCR, the repertoire was profiled, and TCRdb retains in-frame clones only, with some absent. Here the sample spans just over 600,000 clones, around 15% being singletons. Study-level findings and limits: Naive, central memory and regulatory TCRB repertoires appeared more similar among patients than healthy donors.

This receptor was taken from a man aged 18 to 30 in good health. Sequencing input: naive CD4+ T cells from blood. The chain carries TRBV4-3 and TRBJ2-3, with D unclear. The CDR3 spells CASSQEFRDTQYF. CDR3 DNA sequence: TGCGCCAGCAGCCAGGAGTTTCGAGATACGCAGTATTTT.